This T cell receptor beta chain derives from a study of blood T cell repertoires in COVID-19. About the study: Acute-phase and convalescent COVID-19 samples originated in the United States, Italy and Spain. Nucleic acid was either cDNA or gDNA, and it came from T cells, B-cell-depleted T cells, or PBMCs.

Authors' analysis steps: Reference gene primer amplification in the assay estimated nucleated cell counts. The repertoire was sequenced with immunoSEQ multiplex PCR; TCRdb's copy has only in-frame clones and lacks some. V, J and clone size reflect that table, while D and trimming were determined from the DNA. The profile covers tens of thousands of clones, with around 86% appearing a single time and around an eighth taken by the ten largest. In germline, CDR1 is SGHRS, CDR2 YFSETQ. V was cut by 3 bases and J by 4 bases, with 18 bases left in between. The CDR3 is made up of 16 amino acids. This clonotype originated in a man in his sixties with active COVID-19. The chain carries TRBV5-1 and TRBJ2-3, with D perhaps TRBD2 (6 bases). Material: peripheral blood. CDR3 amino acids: CASSSGNAGQADTQYF. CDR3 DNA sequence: TGCGCCAGCAGCTCCGGGAACGCGGGGCAAGCAGATACGCAGTATTTT.